These 13 T cell receptor beta chains were sequenced from one sample in a study of CD8 T cells in ankylosing spondylitis. TCRdb used MiXCR to reprocess the 5' RACE reads, holding one entry per CDR3 protein. The data contain 200,000 to 250,000 distinct CDR3 sequences, about 10% of them seen just once; the ten biggest clones take up about a fifth. What was sequenced was blood, either unsorted or a sorted T cell fraction (not recorded which). These receptors all come from a male donor with ankylosing spondylitis or in good health (not recorded which).

There are a few counts of this clonotype. The chain has TRBV5-1 and TRBJ2-1; 11 nucleotides match TRBD1. Germline V gene sequence: CDR1 SGHRS, CDR2 YFSETQ. The CDR3 has 14 amino acids. J lost 8 bases, V lost 4 bases, and 5 bases had no gene match. Here the CDR3 reads CASSTGTGGYEQFF. The CDR3 DNA is TGCGCCAGCAGCACCGGGACAGGGGGGTATGAGCAGTTCTTC.

The table lists this clonotype with many counts. The rearrangement joins TRBV20-1 to TRBJ1-2; D remains ambiguous. The CDR3 extends over 13 amino acids. Germline V gene sequence: CDR1 DFQATT, CDR2 SNEGSKA (reference sequence). V lost 2 bases, J lost 1 base, and 8 bases lay in between. CDR3 DNA sequence: TGCAGTGCTAGACCCGGGGTTAACTATGGCTACACCTTC. The encoded protein is CSARPGVNYGYTF.

In this sample, this clonotype turned up a few times. The chain combines TRBV25-1 with TRBJ2-1, with 14 bases lining up with TRBD2. Germline lookup yields CDR1 MGHDK and CDR2 SYGVNS. The ends lost 0 bases at V and 0 bases at J; junction bases unmatched: 10. This CDR3 has 21 amino acids. CDR3 sequence reads: CASSEYPRLAGGQSSYNEQFF. The CDR3, as DNA: TGTGCCAGCAGTGAATATCCCCGACTAGCGGGGGGGCAAAGCTCCTACAATGAGCAGTTCTTC.

The table lists this clonotype with many counts. This sequence joins TRBV28 and TRBJ2-1; 9 bases agree with TRBD2. This CDR3 comprises 16 residues. Germline lookup yields CDR1 MDHEN and CDR2 SYDVKM. V was pared by 4 bases and J by 4 bases, with 8 bases of the junction left unmatched. Here the CDR3 reads CASSSRTSGFYNEQFF. The DNA of the CDR3 is TGTGCCAGCAGTTCCCGTACTAGCGGGTTTTACAATGAGCAGTTCTTC.

This clonotype was seen just once. This may stem from a read error, because a much larger clone lies one nucleotide away. The V call is TRBV5-5, the J call TRBJ1-3; tentative D call: TRBD1 (6 bases). The CDR3 loop spans 16 amino acids. The V gene's germline CDR1 is SGHKS and CDR2 YYEKEE (reference sequence). Trimming took off 4 bases at V and 0 bases at J, with 14 bases between the two ends. This CDR3 is CASSRGRGTSGNTIYF. DNA of the CDR3: TGTGCCAGCAGCCGGGGCAGGGGAACCTCTGGAAACACCATATATTTT.

V usage is TRBV28 and J usage is TRBJ2-7, with D uncertain. Germline assignment: CDR1 MDHEN and CDR2 SYDVKM. This CDR3 spans 15 amino acids. V lost 7 bases and J lost 7, with 23 bases in between. The CDR3 nucleotides are TGTGCCAGCACCCCGCCCGCAGTTCTCTCTAGAGAGCAGTACTTC. Translation: CASTPPAVLSREQYF.

The sample holds a few counts of this clonotype. V gene TRBV15 combines with J gene TRBJ1-2; 9 bases match TRBD1. CDR3 length equals 15 residues. J was trimmed by 3 bases and V by 3 bases; bases with no gene match: 5. The germline CDR1 and CDR2 sequences are LNHNV and YYDKDF (reference sequence). In nucleotides, the CDR3 is TGTGCCACCAGCAGGGACAGGGGTGTTGACTATGGCTACACCTTC. It yields the protein CATSRDRGVDYGYTF.

The table lists this clonotype with many counts. The chain carries TRBV29-1 and TRBJ1-2, with TRBD1 matching over 7 bases. CDR3 size: 13 residues. The germline gives CDR1 SQVTM, CDR2 ANQGSEA. The V and J ends lost 0 bases and 7 bases, in that order; junction bases with no gene match: 5. The CDR3 loop reads CSVEDTAGGGYTF. The CDR3 coding sequence is TGCAGCGTTGAAGATACGGCAGGGGGTGGCTACACCTTC. Variable domain in full (rest from reference TRBV29-1 and TRBJ1-2): SAVISQKPSRDICQRGTSLTIQCQVDSQVTMMFWYRQQPGQSLTLIATANQGSEATYESGFVIDKFPISRPNLTFSTLTVSNMSPEDSSIYLCSVEDTAGGGYTFGSGTRLTVV.

The rearrangement links TRBV28 to TRBJ2-1; D perhaps matches TRBD2 (5 bases). The V and J ends lost 5 bases and 8 bases respectively, with 16 bases between them. Looked up from germline, CDR1 is MDHEN and CDR2 is SYDVKM. The CDR3 has 14 amino acids. CDR3 nucleotide sequence: TGTGCCAGCAGTCGACCCGGGGTCGGGTATGAGCAGTTCTTC. Residues: CASSRPGVGYEQFF.

Ten or more counts support this clonotype. This chain connects TRBV9 to TRBJ2-2; a weak D match, TRBD1 (6 bases). The V end was cut by 0 bases, the J end by 2 bases, with 8 bases between. Germline V gives CDR1 SGDLS, CDR2 YYNGEE. This CDR3 contains 15 residues. In DNA, the CDR3 is TGTGCCAGCAGCGTAGAAGGGGGTAACACCGGGGAGCTGTTTTTT. As protein: CASSVEGGNTGELFF.

This clonotype was seen a single time. Since a much larger clone is just one base distant, this may be a read error. The rearrangement links TRBV20-1 to TRBJ1-4, with 7 nucleotides matching TRBD1. Germline V CDR1 and CDR2: DFQATT, SNEGSKA (reference sequence). Trimming took 1 base from V and 5 from J; bases not matched to a gene: 4. This CDR3 has 14 amino acids. CDR3 in DNA: TGCAGTGCTAGAGCCGGGACAGCGAATGAAAAACTGTTTTTT. Translated: CSARAGTANEKLFF.

This chain connects TRBV19 to TRBJ2-7, with 8 bases identical to TRBD1. The length of the CDR3 is 15 residues. Germline CDR1 LNHDA, CDR2 SQIVND (reference sequence). Losses at the gene ends were 5 bases for V and 4 bases for J; bases not matched to a gene: 10. CDR3: CASSPDRDSGYEQYF. In DNA, the CDR3 is TGTGCCAGTAGTCCGGACAGGGACTCAGGTTACGAGCAGTACTTC.

This clonotype was observed many times. In DNA, the CDR3 is TGTGCCAGCAGTTTGGGGGGGGGCGGGCCCCAGTACTTC. Its translation: CASSLGGGGPQYF. The chain is built from TRBV12-3 or TRBV12-4 and TRBJ2-5; the D gene is possibly TRBD2 (7 bases). V was pared by 3 bases and J by 9 bases, with 14 bases between. The CDR3 sequence is 13 residues long.